These 17 T cell receptor beta chains came from one sample sequenced in a study of shared clonotypes between healthy human individuals. Terminally differentiated effector memory CD45RA+ cells were excluded from the naive CD8 cells, which were CD45RO-negative and positively selected for CCR7. The data were produced by immunoSEQ multiplex PCR, yet TCRdb's version contains in-frame clones alone and is incomplete. The repertoire holds roughly 2,000,000 clones, with about 94% as singletons. Source material: naive CD8+ T cells from PBMCs. These receptors all come from a man in his late teens or twenties in good health. Some clones in this sample may be carry-over from other donors' samples.

The chain recombines TRBV11-2 with TRBJ2-7; 7 bases map to TRBD1. Germline-derived CDR1 and CDR2 are SGHAT and FQNNGV. The CDR3 sequence is 13 residues long. Unmatched junction bases numbered 2, after V lost 5 bases and J lost 1 base. The CDR3: CASSQGQSYEQYF. CDR3 sequence (DNA): TGTGCCAGCAGCCAGGGACAGTCCTACGAGCAGTACTTC.

V is TRBV9 and J is TRBJ2-3, with 9 positions matching TRBD2. CDR3 length equals 17 residues. Trimming cost V 0 bases and J 1 base; bases outside gene matches: 6. The germline gives CDR1 SGDLS, CDR2 YYNGEE. The CDR3 nucleotides read TGTGCCAGCAGCGTAGGGGTAGCGGGAGTTGGCACAGATACGCAGTATTTT. Protein product: CASSVGVAGVGTDTQYF.

The chain recombines TRBV2 with TRBJ1-1; D perhaps matches TRBD1 (5 bases). Germline V gene sequence: CDR1 SNHLY, CDR2 FYNNEI. This CDR3 is 16 amino acids long. V lost 6 bases, J lost 1 base, and 18 bases lay in between. The CDR3 nucleotides read TGTGCCAGCAGGATGAGTACCGGGACCGCGAACACTGAAGCTTTCTTT. It translates to CASRMSTGTANTEAFF.

V and J are TRBV7-9 and TRBJ2-7; 13 nucleotides align to TRBD2. The CDR3 is made up of 16 amino acids. Trimming cost V 3 bases and J 4 bases; bases outside gene matches: 6. The germline V gene has CDR1 SEHNR and CDR2 FQNEAQ (reference sequence). The CDR3 here is CASSLEGLAGFYEQYF. The CDR3 DNA reads as TGTGCCAGCAGCTTGGAGGGACTAGCGGGATTTTACGAGCAGTACTTC.

This chain joins TRBV7-2 and TRBJ1-3; possible D gene TRBD1, 5 bases. CDR3 length: 15 amino acids. The germline V and J ends were trimmed by 0 bases and 4 bases, with 10 bases remaining between them. Germline V gene lookup returns CDR1 SGHTA and CDR2 FQGNSA. CDR3 sequence: CASSLAGTEGNTIYF. The CDR3, as DNA: TGTGCCAGCAGCTTAGCGGGGACGGAGGGAAACACCATATATTTT.

The chain joins TRBV11-2 to TRBJ2-7; the D gene is possibly TRBD2 (7 bases). V lost 6 bases, J lost 3 bases, and 15 bases lay in between. CDR1 is SGHAT and CDR2 is FQNNGV in the germline V gene. The CDR3 has 14 residues. CDR3 bases: TGTGCCAGCAGTTGGGGGGGGCAGCTCTACGAGCAGTACTTC. This sequence encodes CASSWGGQLYEQYF.

This chain uses TRBV5-6 with TRBJ2-2; D unclear. The germline V gene encodes CDR1 SGHDT and CDR2 YYEEEE. The CDR3 sequence is 12 residues long. V gave up 0 bases and J gave up 6 bases, with 3 bases separating them. The CDR3 protein is CASSLVPGELFF. The CDR3, as DNA: TGTGCCAGCAGCTTGGTTCCCGGGGAGCTGTTTTTT.

To note about this clone: The same CDR3 also results from other DNA sequences found in this sample. The genes are TRBV27 and TRBJ1-1; no firm D call. Trimming pared 3 bases from V and 0 bases from J, leaving 5 bases between. This CDR3 spans 13 amino acids. CDR1 and CDR2 (germline): MNHEY, SMNVEV (reference sequence). The DNA for the CDR3 is TGTGCCAGCAGTTTCTCCCTGAACACTGAAGCTTTCTTT. It specifies CASSFSLNTEAFF.

J is TRBJ2-7 and V is TRBV11-2, with TRBD2 matching 7 bases. Germline V CDR1 and CDR2: SGHAT, FQNNGV. The ends lost 5 bases at V and 2 bases at J; junction bases unmatched: 9. This CDR3 contains 15 residues. CDR3 sequence: CASSPILAVPYEQYF. CDR3 DNA sequence: TGTGCCAGCAGCCCAATCCTAGCGGTACCCTACGAGCAGTACTTC. Looking up the rest from reference TRBV11-2 and TRBJ2-7 gives the full variable domain: EAGVAQSPRYKIIEKRQSVAFWCNPISGHATLYWYQQILGQGPKLLIQFQNNGVVDDSQLPKDRFSAERLKGVDSTLKIQPAKLEDSAVYLCASSPILAVPYEQYFGPGTRLTVT.

V and J are TRBV10-1 and TRBJ2-3; 7 nucleotides match TRBD1. Germline CDR1 WNHNN, CDR2 SYGVQD (reference sequence). CDR3 length: 14 amino acids. V trimming: 5 bases; J trimming: 10 bases; junction bases outside the gene matches: 12. CDR3 DNA: TGCGCCAGCAGTCCAAAGACAGGGCTAGGGGCGCAGTATTTT. It yields the protein CASSPKTGLGAQYF.

This clone was recorded only once. The sample has other DNA sequences that encode this CDR3 too. This chain uses TRBV27 with TRBJ1-4; D ambiguous. The CDR3 has 14 residues. Between the trimmed V and J ends, which lost 6 bases and 3 bases, there was a span of 11 bases. CDR1 and CDR2 (germline): MNHEY, SMNVEV (reference sequence). The CDR3 nucleotides read TGTGCCAGCAGCTTGGTTGGGGCTAATGAAAAACTGTTTTTT. Protein sequence: CASSLVGANEKLFF.

The chain links TRBV10-2 to TRBJ1-4; D remains unclear. The CDR3 totals 14 residues. V was clipped by 6 bases and J by 5 bases, with 13 bases between them. Germline CDR1 is WSHSY and CDR2 is SAAADI. Here the CDR3 DNA reads TGCGCCAGCAGCCGGACGGCCCCAAATGAAAAACTGTTTTTT. The encoded protein is CASSRTAPNEKLFF.

This clone was observed a single time. The V call is TRBV6-1, the J call TRBJ1-5, with unresolved D. The V gene's germline CDR1 is MNHNS and CDR2 SASEGT. The V gene lost 6 bases and the J gene lost 6 bases, with 12 bases spanning the gap. The length of the CDR3 is 13 residues. The CDR3, as DNA: TGTGCCAGCAGAGACAATTCGGTTCAGCCCCAGCATTTT. Encoded protein: CASRDNSVQPQHF.

The chain is built from TRBV27 and TRBJ2-7; 10 nucleotides agree with TRBD2. Trimming took 5 bases from V and 0 from J; bases not matched to a gene: 4. Germline values: CDR1 MNHEY, CDR2 SMNVEV (reference sequence). The CDR3 covers 15 residues. The CDR3, as DNA: TGTGCCAGCAGTGAACTAGCGGGACTCTCCTACGAGCAGTACTTC. Its protein is CASSELAGLSYEQYF.

The chain combines TRBV29-1 with TRBJ2-5, with a tentative D call TRBD2 (6 bases). The germline V and J ends were trimmed by 2 bases and 5 bases, with 12 bases remaining between them. This CDR3 has 13 amino acids. The V gene's germline CDR1 is SQVTM and CDR2 ANQGSEA. The CDR3 spells CSVESLGLETQYF. The CDR3 DNA reads TGCAGCGTTGAATCGTTGGGACTGGAGACCCAGTACTTC.

The chain couples TRBV7-9 to TRBJ2-3; D gene uncertain. Between the trimmed V and J ends, which lost 1 base and 1 base, there was a span of 6 bases. The germline CDR1 and CDR2 sequences are SEHNR and FQNEAQ (reference sequence). The CDR3 length is 14 residues. The CDR3 sequence: CASSLGTRTDTQYF. In nucleotides, the CDR3 is TGTGCCAGCAGCTTAGGTACTCGCACAGATACGCAGTATTTT.

The J gene is TRBJ2-2, the V gene TRBV2, with a weak D call TRBD2 (6 bases). CDR1 and CDR2 from the germline V gene are SNHLY and FYNNEI. V lost 3 bases and J lost 0, with 20 bases in between. This CDR3 is 19 amino acids long. CDR3 DNA: TGTGCCAGCAGTGATGAGGAGGGCTGGGCACTATCGAACACCGGGGAGCTGTTTTTT. It yields the protein CASSDEEGWALSNTGELFF.